This entry is about one T cell receptor (beta chain). Its recognized antigen is unknown. Nothing much larger sits one base from this clone, and base qualities are not available. The data stem from a study of cytomegalovirus exposure and HLA in healthy donors (dated by TCRdb to the late 2010s). Regarding the study in general: An earlier analysis of 587 of the donors reported more than 250 Gb of sequence data and around 110 million unique TCR beta sequences from approximately 180 million T cells. On average, about 200,000 unique TCR beta nucleotide sequences were sequenced per donor among 350 to 400 genotyped donors of the cohort, with about 19% of those sequences being non-productive. The study combined high-throughput TCR immunosequencing, statistical association of individual TCRs with disease status, and machine learning to predict cytomegalovirus infection status. In addition to the first cohort of about 650 subjects, a separate validation cohort of under 150 different subjects was used. An earlier analysis of approximately 640 of the donors applied high-throughput TCR beta sequencing to assess whether each TCR beta V gene segment acted as functional or pseudogenic. A later analysis re-examined previously published TCR beta repertoires from roughly 650 donors and added high-resolution HLA genotyping to investigate patterns of TCR occurrence. Donor age, sex, ethnicity and CMV serostatus were compiled alongside the repertoire data. The study aimed to test whether signatures of past pathogen exposure could be identified by cataloging public T cell receptors. Roughly 5 DR-DQ haplotypes were handled as single units for association and clustering because linkage in the cohort was strong. A later genetic analysis took genome-wide SNP genotypes for about 65% of the roughly 670 donors and used that subset as a discovery cohort. Among the roughly 400 genotyped donors, 75% to 90% belonged to the genetic ancestry cluster associated with self-reported Caucasian donors. An early release that covered roughly 600 HLA-typed donors contained approximately 300 gigabases of sequencing data and roughly 84 million unique TCR sequences. HLA typing included class I and class II loci at four-digit resolution. The study profiled the T cell repertoires of fewer than 850 subjects by immunosequencing and related them to cytomegalovirus serostatus. The later analysis used no new phenotypic data to find candidate immune exposures, relying instead on TCR beta sequences and their occurrence across donors. All discovery cohort repertoires had been generated on a single sequencing platform. Typing coverage varied by locus: about 620-630 donors for A, B, C, DRB1 and DQB1; roughly 520 for DQA1; around 610 for DPA1; some 470 for DPB1. Summary of the overall study and its limitations: Because some donors lacked HLA typing at each locus, the association tests relied only on the typed subset. According to a later analysis, most CMV-associated TCR beta chains appeared to be HLA-restricted, and the HLA associations seemed to be driven largely by CMV exposure. Several of the top co-occurrence clusters appeared to be linked to parvovirus B19, influenza, CMV and Epstein-Barr virus, according to a later analysis. In vitro tests confirmed that three of the cytomegalovirus-associated TCR beta chains recognize cytomegalovirus antigens. In a later genetic analysis, fewer N-insertions in productive TCRs were reported among donors in an Asian-associated ancestry cluster than the roughly 710-donor mean. In this cohort, only TCR beta chains were sequenced, and detectable features were limited by the absence of alpha or paired-chain data. The study gave a list of about 150 TCR beta chains associated with cytomegalovirus. A group of highly shared sequence variants was considered likely to be a technical artifact of the sequencing pipeline. Correlated functional status among segregating V segments might reflect linkage disequilibrium, but an unknown experimental factor could not be ruled out. In a later analysis, TCR association rates were found to vary across HLA loci, with the most associated TCRs seen for DRB1 alleles and the fewest for HLA-C alleles. Strong co-occurrence of HLA alleles, especially DR and DQ, made assigning TCR associations to individual alleles difficult. A later analysis associated 15,000 or so TCR beta sequences with specific HLA alleles at a false discovery rate of 0.05. The classifier was reported to diagnose cytomegalovirus status with high specificity and sensitivity in both the original cohort and the validation cohort. An association between a missense DCLRE1C variant and V-gene and J-gene trimming of TCR beta chains was found in a later genetic analysis and replicated in an independent cohort. Presence/absence analyses assumed roughly uniform sequencing depth across donors, an assumption that may not hold. In an earlier analysis of around 500 of the donors, most TCR beta V segments appeared in productive rearrangements about 87% or about 30% of the time, broadly matching IMGT annotations. A further reported finding was that TCR beta sequences accurately predicted the HLA-A and HLA-B alleles for most subjects in the first cohort. It was suggested by the authors that the approach could potentially be generalized to other disease states and immunological phenotypes. The 87-base-pair reads could not distinguish some IMGT-functional V segments, including TRBV6-2 and TRBV6-3, so those segments were excluded. Most TCR sequences were seen in very few donors, while some public TCRs were found in many individuals. Compared with equally common non-associated chains, HLA-associated TCR beta chains in a later analysis were more clonally expanded and had lower generation probabilities. Because counts were too low, roughly 16 rarely observed V segments, including chromosome 9 orphons, were excluded from the earlier analysis of around 640 of the donors. CMV serostatus was the only immune exposure information available for the cohort.

CDR1 and CDR2, looked up from the germline V gene, are SGHVS and FNYEAQ. The germline V end is reduced by 3 bases and the J end by 6 bases; junction bases left unmatched: 9. From cysteine to phenylalanine, the CDR3 is 17 amino acids long. This entry keeps only the CDR3 DNA: 51 bases, framed from base 1. To prepare the library, the immunoSEQ multiplex PCR assay was applied. For the multiplex PCR, a mixture combining 60 forward primers for TCR Vbeta segments and 13 reverse primers for TCR Jbeta segments was used. The CDR3 region of rearranged TCR beta genes was amplified from genomic DNA by a multiplex PCR assay. The Illumina HiSeq System was used to sequence the amplified TCR beta libraries as 87-base-pair reads. The study's own analysis went as follows. Across the roughly 670 repertoires, a later analysis counted 75 million to 90 million unique TCR beta chains, around 11 million of which were shared by at least two donors. Raw reads were error-corrected and collapsed into unique sequences by a nearest-neighbor algorithm in which closely related sequences were merged to remove PCR and sequencing errors. Alignment of CDR3 sequences to IMGT reference sequences was used to assign V, D and J gene segments. For a sequence to be retained, a match of at least six nucleotides was required to both a V gene segment and a J gene segment. Rearrangements were classified as productive when the CDR3 lacked stop codons and remained in frame with V and J, and all other rearrangements were classified as non-productive. Following IMGT convention, CDR3 was defined as the stretch from the second conserved V-encoded cysteine up to the conserved J-encoded phenylalanine. In an earlier analysis of some 550 of the donors, sequences lacking an unambiguous match to a single V gene segment were excluded. In an earlier analysis of several hundred of the donors, V segments were called functional above 56.7% productive rearrangements and were called segregating when the between-donor standard deviation exceeded 5%. A statistical classification framework was developed to diagnose cytomegalovirus status using the catalog of TCR beta chain sequences. In a later analysis, TCR nucleotide sequences were compared against IMGT/GENE-DB human TR gene sequences so that V and J genes could be assigned. The TCRdist pipeline was used in a later analysis to assign CDR3 sequences and most-parsimonious VDJ recombination scenarios. In a later analysis, each TCR beta chain was defined by its CDR3 amino acid sequence together with its V-gene family, and reads lacking a unique V-gene family were excluded. To address suspected cross-contamination and a sequencing artifact, a later analysis removed 592 highly shared, low-generation-probability nucleotide sequences. A later analysis calculated a clonal expansion index for each public chain from normalized within-repertoire ranks of inferred template counts. A later analysis computed generation probabilities with a VDJ recombination model fitted to out-of-frame rearrangements, and checked the results against IGoR. In a later analysis, hypergeometric tests were used to score TCR-TCR, TCR-HLA and TCR-CMV co-occurrence, with a repertoire-size bias correction applied to TCR pairs. To estimate false discovery rates, a later analysis permuted the HLA or CMV assignments 20 times. In a later analysis, co-occurring TCRs were grouped with DBSCAN, and TCRdist sequence similarity was added when clustering was performed within HLA-allele-positive subsets. Co-occurrence clustering excluded repertoires with fewer than 30,000 or more than 120,000 public chains, plus five with anomalous nucleotide sharing. The table was pulled from immuneACCESS by TCRdb, which kept in-frame rearrangements only. Such tables lose some clones; where checked, under half of the loss comes from unresolved V genes, and the rest has no known cause. That table furnishes V, J and clone size, whereas the DNA furnished D and trimming. The sample has about 200,000 clones on record, just over 75% of them singletons. Less than 2% of the sample is held by the ten biggest clonotypes.

In total, about 650 healthy bone marrow donors made up the cohort. At the time of sampling, all cohort members were nominally healthy, though unrecorded immune exposures were likely present. The donor was CMV seronegative and was included in the group of 352 seronegative cohort members. A peripheral blood sample was provided by each donor, and peripheral blood mononuclear cells were used for TCR beta sequencing. Genomic DNA extraction from the blood cell samples was performed with the Qiagen DNeasy Blood Extraction Kit. The TCR comes from a man younger than 45 in good health and CMV-seronegative. The chain was built from TRBV7-6 and TRBJ2-2; 11 central bases correspond to TRBD2. The material sequenced was PBMCs. The nucleotide sequence reads TGTGCCAGCAGCTTTCTAGCGGGAGGAGGAGGGGCCGGGGAGCTGTTTTTT. Its amino acids are CASSFLAGGGGAGELFF.